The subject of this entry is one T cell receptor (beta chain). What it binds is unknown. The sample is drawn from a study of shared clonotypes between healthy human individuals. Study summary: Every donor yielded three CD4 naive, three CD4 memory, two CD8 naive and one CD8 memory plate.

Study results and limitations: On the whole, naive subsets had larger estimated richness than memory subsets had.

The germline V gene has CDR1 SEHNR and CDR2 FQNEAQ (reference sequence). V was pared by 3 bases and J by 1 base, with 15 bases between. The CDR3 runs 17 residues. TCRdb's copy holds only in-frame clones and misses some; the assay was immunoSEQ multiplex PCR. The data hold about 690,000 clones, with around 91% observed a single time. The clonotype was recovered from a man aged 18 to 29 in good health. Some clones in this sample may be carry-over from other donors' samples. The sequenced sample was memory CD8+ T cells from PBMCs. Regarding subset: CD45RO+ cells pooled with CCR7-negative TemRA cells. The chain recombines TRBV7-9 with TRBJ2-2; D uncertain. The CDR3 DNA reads TGTGCCAGCAGCTTGGTCTCGGTAGGCCTGAACACCGGGGAGCTGTTTTTT. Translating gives CASSLVSVGLNTGELFF.